Below, 14 T cell receptor beta chains from the same sample are listed, as sequenced in a study of shared clonotypes between healthy human individuals. Data came from immunoSEQ multiplex PCR; TCRdb stores just in-frame clones and leaves some out. The table includes some 690,000 clones, roughly 88% detected once. Sequenced material: memory CD8+ T cells from PBMCs. Subset of the sample: CD45RO+ cells pooled with CCR7-negative TemRA cells. All receptors derive from a man aged 18 to 35 in good health. Some clones in this sample may be carry-over from other donors' samples.

The chain carries TRBV9 and TRBJ2-2; TRBD1 matches 7 bases. Trimming took 4 bases from V and 2 from J; bases not matched to a gene: 14. Germline loops: CDR1 SGDLS, CDR2 YYNGEE. This CDR3 has 18 amino acids. The CDR3 DNA reads as TGTGCCAGCAGCCTTCCCCGCACGGGACAGACTAACACCGGGGAGCTGTTTTTT. Protein: CASSLPRTGQTNTGELFF.

The chain employs TRBV18 and TRBJ2-7, with 8 bases matching TRBD1. The length of the CDR3 is 15 residues. V lost 0 bases, J lost 7 bases, and 8 bases stayed unmatched. Per the germline V gene, CDR1 is KGHSH and CDR2 is LQKENI. In DNA, the CDR3 is TGTGCCAGCTCACCACCCGGACAGGGTGGGTATGAGCAGTACTTC. It is translated as CASSPPGQGGYEQYF.

This sequence joins TRBV11-2 and TRBJ2-3, with D unresolved. The length of the CDR3 is 15 residues. The germline V gene has CDR1 SGHAT and CDR2 FQNNGV. Trimming pared 0 bases from V and 3 bases from J, leaving 10 bases between. CDR3 protein: CASSLDSSLTDTQYF. DNA for the CDR3: TGTGCCAGCAGCTTAGACTCCAGCCTGACAGATACGCAGTATTTT.

The chain's CDR3 is CASSAARTGDTGELFF. CDR3 nucleotide sequence: TGTGCCAGCAGCGCCGCTCGGACAGGCGACACCGGGGAGCTGTTTTTT. V and J are TRBV9 and TRBJ2-2, with 7 bases aligning to TRBD1. This CDR3 comprises 16 residues. V dropped 3 bases and J dropped 3; count of bases not matched to a gene: 8. In germline, CDR1 is SGDLS, CDR2 YYNGEE.

The rearrangement links TRBV7-9 to TRBJ2-1, with 14 nucleotides matching TRBD2. J gave up 8 bases and V 5 bases, and 8 bases lay outside the gene matches. This CDR3 spans 16 amino acids. Germline CDR1 is SEHNR and CDR2 is FQNEAQ (reference sequence). CDR3 nucleotide sequence: TGTGCCAGCAGCGAAACGACTAGCGGGAGGGCCTATGAGCAGTTCTTC. It codes for CASSETTSGRAYEQFF. The entire variable domain, with the rest obtained from reference TRBV7-9 and TRBJ2-1, is as follows: DTGVSQNPRHKITKRGQNVTFRCDPISEHNRLYWYRQTLGQGPEFLTYFQNEAQLEKSRLLSDRFSAERPKGSFSTLEIQRTEQGDSAMYLCASSETTSGRAYEQFFGPGTRLTVL.

The chain combines TRBV29-1 with TRBJ2-7, with D perhaps matching TRBD1 or TRBD2 (5 bases each). Trimming pared 7 bases from V and 3 bases from J, leaving 10 bases between. Germline CDR1 and CDR2: SQVTM and ANQGSEA. This CDR3 has 11 amino acids. CDR3 in DNA: TGCAGCGCCCGGGACGACTACGAGCAGTACTTC. It yields the protein CSARDDYEQYF.

The chain employs TRBV6-1 and TRBJ1-1; perhaps TRBD1 as D (6 bases). Between the trimmed V and J ends, which lost 2 bases and 8 bases, there was a span of 18 bases. Germline V gene lookup returns CDR1 MNHNS and CDR2 SASEGT. The CDR3 is made up of 15 amino acids. The CDR3 loop is CASSELVGGGGEAFF. The DNA of the CDR3 is TGTGCCAGCAGTGAATTGGTGGGGGGCGGAGGGGAAGCTTTCTTT.

The table lists this clone with a count of one. V is TRBV28 and J is TRBJ1-5; TRBD1 might be the D (5 bases). The V and J ends lost 5 bases and 2 bases respectively, with 13 bases between them. Germline CDR1 reads MDHEN; CDR2 reads SYDVKM. This CDR3 is 15 amino acids long. CDR3 DNA: TGTGCCAGCAGTATTGGGGGTATAGGCAATCAGCCCCAGCATTTT. Its protein product is CASSIGGIGNQPQHF.

This sequence joins TRBV27 and TRBJ2-7; 12 positions agree with TRBD2. Germline V CDR1 and CDR2: MNHEY, SMNVEV (reference sequence). The CDR3 is 15 residues long. With 3 bases clipped from V and 4 bases from J, the junction kept 4 bases outside the gene matches. The CDR3 loop is CASSFGLAGLYEQYF. The CDR3 coding sequence is TGTGCCAGCAGTTTTGGACTAGCGGGATTGTACGAGCAGTACTTC.

The chain has TRBV4-2 and TRBJ2-5, with TRBD2 matching over 8 bases. Per the germline V gene, CDR1 is LGHNA and CDR2 is YNFKEQ. The ends lost 0 bases at V and 0 bases at J; junction bases unmatched: 9. CDR3 size: 18 residues. CDR3 protein: CASSQEGLAGPYQETQYF. The CDR3 DNA reads TGTGCCAGCAGCCAAGAAGGCCTAGCGGGCCCGTACCAAGAGACCCAGTACTTC.

The chain links TRBV6-5 to TRBJ2-3; weak D call: TRBD2 (5 bases). Germline V gene data show CDR1 as MNHEY and CDR2 as SVGAGI. The CDR3 loop spans 13 amino acids. V lost 7 bases and J lost 5, with 13 bases in between. The CDR3: CASTPSQGDTQYF. The DNA of the CDR3 is TGTGCCAGCACCCCTAGCCAAGGAGATACGCAGTATTTT.

The V and J genes are TRBV29-1 and TRBJ1-2, with unresolved D. The germline gives CDR1 SQVTM, CDR2 ANQGSEA. Deletions cut 6 bases from V and 3 bases from J, with 14 bases between. The CDR3 extends over 13 amino acids. Here the CDR3 reads CSVPYPGDYGYTF. The CDR3 DNA reads TGCAGCGTCCCATATCCGGGTGACTATGGCTACACCTTC.

The rearrangement uses TRBV10-2 and TRBJ2-4, with a weak D call TRBD1 (7 bases). The CDR3 has 17 amino acids. Trimming cost V 6 bases and J 4 bases, with 22 bases left between them. The germline V gene has CDR1 WSHSY and CDR2 SAAADI. CDR3 region: CASRGQPGALGKNIQYF. The DNA of the CDR3 is TGCGCCAGCAGGGGACAGCCGGGAGCCCTAGGTAAAAACATTCAGTACTTC.

The genes are TRBV11-2 and TRBJ2-3; 9 positions match TRBD2. Germline CDR1 reads SGHAT; CDR2 reads FQNNGV. This CDR3 spans 16 amino acids. The V gene end was trimmed by 7 bases and the J gene end by 2 bases; junction bases not matched to a gene: 10. The CDR3 nucleotides read TGTGCCAGCATCGCGGGAGGGGGGCGCAACACAGATACGCAGTATTTT. It is translated as CASIAGGGRNTDTQYF. The whole variable domain, filled in from reference TRBV11-2 and TRBJ2-3, reads EAGVAQSPRYKIIEKRQSVAFWCNPISGHATLYWYQQILGQGPKLLIQFQNNGVVDDSQLPKDRFSAERLKGVDSTLKIQPAKLEDSAVYLCASIAGGGRNTDTQYFGPGTRLTVL.